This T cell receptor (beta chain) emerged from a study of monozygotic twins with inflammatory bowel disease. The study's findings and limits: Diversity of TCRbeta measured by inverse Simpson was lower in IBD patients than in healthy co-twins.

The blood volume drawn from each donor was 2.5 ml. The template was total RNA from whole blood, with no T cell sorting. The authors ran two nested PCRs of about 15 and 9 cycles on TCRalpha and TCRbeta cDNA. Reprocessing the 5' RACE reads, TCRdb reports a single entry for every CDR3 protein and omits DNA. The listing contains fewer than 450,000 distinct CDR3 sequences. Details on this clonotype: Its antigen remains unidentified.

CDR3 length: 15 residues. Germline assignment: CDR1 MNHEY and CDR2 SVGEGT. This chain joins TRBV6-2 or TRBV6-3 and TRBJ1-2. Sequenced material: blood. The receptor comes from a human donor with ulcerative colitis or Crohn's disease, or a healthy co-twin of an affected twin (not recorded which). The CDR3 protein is CASSDSPTWSYGYTF.